Presented here are 23 T cell receptor beta chains from one specimen sequenced in a study of early T cells in non-severe SARS-CoV-2 infection. TCRdb itself ran the 5' RACE reads through MiXCR, one entry per CDR3 protein. The sample has approximately 46,000 distinct CDR3 sequences, 5.5% to 6.5% seen once; the top ten hold around 12%. Sequenced input: whole blood. Source of these receptors: an adult who was a healthcare worker with PCR-confirmed SARS-CoV-2 infection or an uninfected control (not recorded which).

The gene calls are TRBV6-1 and TRBJ1-5; 8 bases align to TRBD1. V lost 8 bases, J lost 5 bases, and 11 bases stayed unmatched. The CDR3 covers 15 residues. Germline CDR1 and CDR2: MNHNS and SASEGT. The CDR3 protein is CASSQGQGGYQPQHF. CDR3 in DNA: TGTGCCAGCTCCCAAGGACAGGGAGGTTATCAGCCCCAGCATTTT.

CDR3 in DNA: TGCGCCAGCAGCTTGACGAGGGACAGCCACCAAGAGACCCAGTACTTC. Translation gives CASSLTRDSHQETQYF. The chain links TRBV5-1 to TRBJ2-5; 7 bases align to TRBD1. CDR1 SGHRS and CDR2 YFSETQ come from the germline V gene. V dropped 1 base and J dropped 0; count of bases not matched to a gene: 6. The CDR3 loop spans 16 amino acids. The whole variable domain, filled in from reference TRBV5-1 and TRBJ2-5, reads KAGVTQTPRYLIKTRGQQVTLSCSPISGHRSVSWYQQTPGQGLQFLFEYFSETQRNKGNFPGRFSGRQFSNSRSEMNVSTLELGDSALYLCASSLTRDSHQETQYFGPGTRLLVL.

Comment on this clonotype: A much larger clone lies one base from this, so it may be a read error. V is TRBV6-6 and J is TRBJ1-6; 7 positions agree with TRBD1. The CDR3 consists of 18 residues. CDR1 and CDR2 from the germline V gene are MNHNY and SVGAGI (reference sequence). For the CDR3, the DNA is TGTGTCAGCAGTTTAACCGGGACAGATAGCTCCTATAATTCACCCCTCCACTTT. This encodes CVSSLTGTDSSYNSPLHF.

The chain carries TRBV7-2 and TRBJ2-2, with D possibly being TRBD1 (6 bases). The ends were cut back, 1 base at V and 6 bases at J, with 6 bases in the middle. This CDR3 comprises 13 residues. The germline V gene encodes CDR1 SGHTA and CDR2 FQGNSA. The CDR3 here is CASSLGTAGELFF. In DNA, the CDR3 is TGTGCCAGCAGCTTAGGGACAGCCGGGGAGCTGTTTTTT.

This rearrangement joins TRBV7-3 to TRBJ1-4; 9 nucleotides agree with TRBD1. CDR1 is SGHTA, CDR2 FQGTGA, per germline. V lost 5 bases, J lost 5 bases, and 6 bases stayed unmatched. The CDR3 loop spans 15 amino acids. The CDR3 protein is CASSAGQGRNEKLFF. The CDR3 DNA reads TGTGCCAGCAGCGCAGGACAGGGGCGAAATGAAAAACTGTTTTTT.

This clonotype has just a few counts. The chain is built from TRBV6-1 and TRBJ2-3, with unresolved D. The CDR3 is made up of 15 amino acids. V gave up 7 bases and J gave up 5 bases, with 19 bases separating them. The germline gives CDR1 MNHNS, CDR2 SASEGT. This CDR3 reads CASTSITPLEDTQYF. As DNA, the CDR3 is TGTGCCAGCACCTCTATCACTCCCTTGGAAGATACGCAGTATTTT.

This clonotype was counted at least ten times. This chain connects TRBV7-3 to TRBJ2-7; D might be TRBD1 (5 bases). Germline assignment: CDR1 SGHTA and CDR2 FQGTGA. There are 14 residues in the CDR3. Trimming removed 8 bases from V and 5 bases from J, with 19 bases in between. CDR3 in amino acids: CASRKVGAVDEQYF. CDR3 DNA: TGTGCCAGCCGAAAGGTAGGGGCGGTGGACGAGCAGTACTTC. The variable domain in full, with the rest retrieved from reference TRBV7-3 and TRBJ2-7, is GAGVSQTPSNKVTEKGKYVELRCDPISGHTALYWYRQSLGQGPEFLIYFQGTGAADDSGLPNDRFFAVRPEGSVSTLKIQRTERGDSAVYLCASRKVGAVDEQYFGPGTRLTVT.

This clonotype has ten or more counts. The chain recombines TRBV30 with TRBJ2-2, with D hard to call. Per the germline V gene, CDR1 is GTSNPN and CDR2 is SVGIG (reference sequence). This CDR3 has 14 residues. The ends were cut back, 0 bases at V and 4 bases at J, with 9 bases in the middle. The CDR3 DNA sequence: TGTGCCTGGAGTGTAGGCAGTGGCACCGGGGAGCTGTTTTTT. It is translated as CAWSVGSGTGELFF.

This clonotype has at least ten counts. The rearrangement links TRBV29-1 to TRBJ2-7; the D call may be TRBD1 or TRBD2 (5 bases each). Germline values: CDR1 SQVTM, CDR2 ANQGSEA. With 5 bases removed from V and 0 bases from J, the gap between germline ends came to 11 bases. CDR3 length equals 13 residues. The CDR3 region is CSVLRGHSYEQYF. The CDR3 bases are TGCAGCGTTCTGAGGGGTCACTCCTACGAGCAGTACTTC.

This clonotype came up many times. This rearrangement joins TRBV5-4 to TRBJ2-3; D remains unclear. V was cut by 1 base and J by 0 bases, with 9 bases left in between. This CDR3 contains 15 residues. Germline lookup yields CDR1 SGHNT and CDR2 YYREEE (reference sequence). This CDR3 is CASSLRLPSTDTQYF. CDR3 bases: TGTGCCAGCAGCTTGCGCCTCCCCAGCACAGATACGCAGTATTTT.

This clonotype showed up just a few times. The chain couples TRBV29-1 to TRBJ1-4; no definite D call. Deletions cut 4 bases from V and 7 bases from J, with 13 bases between. Germline V CDR1 and CDR2: SQVTM, ANQGSEA. The CDR3 has 13 residues. The CDR3 loop reads CSVVIGSPEKLFF. The DNA of the CDR3 is TGCAGCGTTGTTATTGGCAGCCCTGAAAAACTGTTTTTT.

This clonotype was found many times. The chain links TRBV20-1 to TRBJ2-7, with TRBD1 matching over 7 bases. The J segment lost 0 bases and the V segment lost 1 base, leaving 0 bases of the junction unmatched. Germline V gives CDR1 DFQATT, CDR2 SNEGSKA (reference sequence). CDR3 size: 13 residues. The CDR3 loop is CSARGDSSYEQYF. The CDR3, as DNA: TGCAGTGCTAGAGGGGACAGCTCCTACGAGCAGTACTTC.

This clonotype was observed many times. This chain joins TRBV2 and TRBJ1-1; 9 bases align to TRBD1. The junction had 8 bases not matched to a gene; V was cut back by 6 bases and J by 6 bases. Germline loops: CDR1 SNHLY, CDR2 FYNNEI. This CDR3 has 14 amino acids. CDR3 protein: CASRITGGVAEAFF. The CDR3 nucleotides are TGTGCCAGCAGAATAACAGGGGGCGTCGCTGAAGCTTTCTTT.

This clonotype was seen ten or more times. The genes are TRBV18 and TRBJ2-6; D ambiguous. Germline values: CDR1 KGHSH, CDR2 LQKENI. The CDR3 runs to 18 residues. V lost 1 base, J lost 0 bases, and 13 bases lay in between. This CDR3 is CASSPRSESLSGANVLTF. CDR3 sequence (DNA): TGTGCCAGCTCACCACGGTCGGAAAGTCTCTCTGGGGCCAACGTCCTGACTTTC.

This clonotype appeared a few times. V gene TRBV12-3 or TRBV12-4 combines with J gene TRBJ1-1, with TRBD1 identical over 10 bases. The length of the CDR3 is 14 residues. Trimming removed 6 bases from V and 3 bases from J; junction bases left unmatched: 4. CDR3 residues: CASRRQGADTEAFF. The DNA for the CDR3 is TGTGCCAGCAGGCGACAGGGGGCGGACACTGAAGCTTTCTTT.

This chain connects TRBV30 to TRBJ2-1; 8 nucleotides line up with TRBD2. CDR3 length: 13 residues. J was trimmed by 9 bases and V by 0 bases; bases with no gene match: 4. Germline values: CDR1 GTSNPN, CDR2 SVGIG (reference sequence). CDR3 protein: CAWSVPAGVEQFF. CDR3 bases: TGTGCCTGGAGTGTACCAGCGGGGGTTGAGCAGTTCTTC.

The chain recombines TRBV7-6 with TRBJ2-3; D might be TRBD1 or TRBD2, each matching 5 bases. This CDR3 spans 17 amino acids. Trimming cost V 5 bases and J 1 base, with 19 bases left between them. The germline V gene has CDR1 SGHVS and CDR2 FNYEAQ. CDR3 sequence: CASSLSKRDPGTDTQYF. CDR3 nucleotides: TGTGCCAGCAGCCTATCAAAACGGGACCCAGGCACAGATACGCAGTATTTT.

This clonotype came up many times. This rearrangement joins TRBV11-3 to TRBJ2-1; 11 nucleotides line up with TRBD2. CDR1 and CDR2 (germline): SGHNT, YENEEA. With 4 bases clipped from V and 3 bases from J, the junction kept 2 bases outside the gene matches. The CDR3 is 15 residues long. The CDR3 nucleotides are TGTGCCAGCAGCTCCGGGACTAGCGGCTACAATGAGCAGTTCTTC. It specifies CASSSGTSGYNEQFF.

At least ten counts were recorded for this clonotype. The chain combines TRBV3-1 with TRBJ1-2; D is undetermined. The CDR3 contains 10 residues. V dropped 8 bases and J dropped 6 bases, with 7 bases sitting between them. CDR1 is LGHDT and CDR2 is YNNKEL in the germline V gene (reference sequence). DNA for the CDR3: TGTGCCAGCGGTGAGAATGGCTACACCTTC. It yields the protein CASGENGYTF.

There are many counts of this clonotype. The DNA for the CDR3 is TGCAGTGCTCTCCCGGGGGGAGAGACCCAGTACTTC. It specifies CSALPGGETQYF. This rearrangement joins TRBV20-1 to TRBJ2-5, with TRBD2 matching over 7 bases. The CDR3 length is 12 residues. Per the germline V gene, CDR1 is DFQATT and CDR2 is SNEGSKA (reference sequence). V shed 5 bases, J shed 4 bases, and the junction held 4 bases outside the gene matches.

In this sample, this clonotype turned up many times. This chain links TRBV5-1 with TRBJ2-6; 7 nucleotides line up with TRBD1. The CDR3 has 16 residues. J was trimmed by 0 bases and V by 4 bases; bases with no gene match: 4. The V gene's germline CDR1 is SGHRS and CDR2 YFSETQ. CDR3 region: CASSPGTVSGANVLTF. CDR3 nucleotides: TGCGCCAGCAGCCCGGGGACAGTCTCTGGGGCCAACGTCCTGACTTTC.

This clonotype occurred a few times. This rearrangement joins TRBV6-2 or TRBV6-3 to TRBJ2-4; no definite D call. Trimming removed 8 bases from V and 1 base from J, with 15 bases in between. The CDR3 contains 15 residues. Per germline, CDR1 MNHEY and CDR2 SVGEGT. CDR3 protein: CASSRNERAKNIQYF. The DNA of the CDR3 is TGTGCCAGCTCCCGGAACGAGAGGGCCAAAAACATTCAGTACTTC.

This clonotype has a count of ten or more. The chain couples TRBV5-5 to TRBJ2-3, with a weak D call TRBD1 (6 bases). This CDR3 contains 16 residues. V was trimmed by 2 bases and J by 0 bases, leaving 13 bases between them. Germline assignment: CDR1 SGHKS and CDR2 YYEKEE (reference sequence). The CDR3 bases are TGTGCCAGCAGCTTTTCCGGGACAACAAGCACAGATACGCAGTATTTT. Its protein product is CASSFSGTTSTDTQYF. Using reference TRBV5-5 and TRBJ2-3 for the parts outside the CDR3, the full variable domain is DAGVTQSPTHLIKTRGQQVTLRCSPISGHKSVSWYQQVLGQGPQFIFQYYEKEERGRGNFPDRFSARQFPNYSSELNVNALLLGDSALYLCASSFSGTTSTDTQYFGPGTRLTVL.